Listed here are 32 T cell receptor beta chains from one sample, sequenced in a study of blood T cell repertoires in COVID-19. Measured with immunoSEQ multiplex PCR; TCRdb has only the in-frame clones, and not every one. The data contain approximately 9,000 clones, around 80% of them singletons. The sequenced material came from peripheral blood. The source is a human donor in a cohort sampled during active COVID-19.

The J gene is TRBJ1-2, the V gene TRBV11-2, with D perhaps TRBD1 (6 bases). The ends were cut back, 5 bases at V and 5 bases at J, with 18 bases in the middle. There are 15 residues in the CDR3. Germline CDR1 SGHAT, CDR2 FQNNGV. The CDR3 is CASSRPGDIGYGYTF. The CDR3 DNA reads as TGTGCCAGCAGCAGGCCCGGGGACATAGGGTATGGCTACACCTTC.

The chain employs TRBV10-3 and TRBJ1-3; no definite D call. Germline V gene lookup returns CDR1 ENHRY and CDR2 SYGVKD. The V end was cut by 3 bases, the J end by 0 bases, with 6 bases between. The CDR3 extends over 14 amino acids. The CDR3 loop is CAISDNSSGNTIYF. In DNA, the CDR3 is TGTGCCATCAGTGATAACAGCTCTGGAAACACCATATATTTT.

As for this clone: Germline and junction disagree at one end, which may indicate a read error. The chain carries TRBV7-8 and TRBJ1-5; TRBD1 matches 8 bases. This CDR3 has 16 amino acids. CDR1 is SGHVS and CDR2 is FQNEAQ in the germline V gene. CDR3 sequence: CASSLRSDRGNRPQHF. CDR3 nucleotides: TGTGCCAGCAGCCTCCGTTCCGACAGGGGCAATCGGCCCCAGCATTTT.

V gene TRBV6-5 combines with J gene TRBJ2-6, with TRBD1 matching over 8 bases. CDR3 size: 15 residues. With V trimmed by 6 bases and J by 3 bases, 4 bases remained unmatched. CDR1 is MNHEY, CDR2 SVGAGI, per germline. In DNA form, the CDR3 reads TGTGCCAGCAGACTTGGGACAGGTGGGGCCAACGTCCTGACTTTC. It is translated as CASRLGTGGANVLTF.

CDR3 nucleotide sequence: TGTGCCAGCGGTGAGGACACTGAAGCTTTCTTT. Translation gives CASGEDTEAFF. The chain employs TRBV7-9 and TRBJ1-1; D unresolved. Deletions cut 8 bases from V and 3 bases from J, with 7 bases between. Germline CDR1 is SEHNR and CDR2 is FQNEAQ (reference sequence). The CDR3 is made up of 11 amino acids.

This rearrangement joins TRBV6-2 or TRBV6-3 to TRBJ2-7; D uncertain. The V end lost 2 bases, the J end lost 2 bases, and 4 bases lay between the germline ends. Looked up from germline, CDR1 is MNHEY and CDR2 is SVGEGT. This CDR3 has 12 amino acids. In DNA, the CDR3 is TGTGCCAGCAGTTACGAGCCCTACGAGCAGTACTTC. Translating it yields CASSYEPYEQYF.

This chain links TRBV18 with TRBJ2-7; 10 bases map to TRBD1. Losses at the gene ends were 4 bases for V and 6 bases for J; bases not matched to a gene: 12. The CDR3 is 16 residues long. Germline values: CDR1 KGHSH, CDR2 LQKENI. The chain's CDR3 is CASSLGPRQGAGEQYF. In DNA, the CDR3 is TGTGCCAGCTCACTCGGACCTCGACAGGGGGCAGGCGAGCAGTACTTC.

This rearrangement joins TRBV18 to TRBJ2-2; 8 nucleotides agree with TRBD1. J was trimmed by 6 bases and V by 6 bases; bases with no gene match: 9. This CDR3 is built from 15 residues. Germline V gene data show CDR1 as KGHSH and CDR2 as LQKENI. The CDR3 region has the DNA TGTGCCAGCTCCCCCGGGACAGGTCGACCCGGGGAGCTGTTTTTT. Protein: CASSPGTGRPGELFF.

In this sample, this clone turned up a few times. The chain recombines TRBV7-8 with TRBJ1-1, with D hard to call. CDR3 size: 14 residues. The ends were cut back, 0 bases at V and 5 bases at J, with 10 bases in the middle. Looked up from germline, CDR1 is SGHVS and CDR2 is FQNEAQ. CDR3: CASSLATRSTEAFF. In nucleotides, the CDR3 is TGTGCCAGCAGCTTAGCGACGAGGAGTACTGAAGCTTTCTTT.

The gene calls are TRBV11-2 and TRBJ2-3, with D perhaps matching TRBD2 (6 bases). CDR1 is SGHAT and CDR2 is FQNNGV in the germline V gene. The CDR3 sequence is 16 residues long. Trimming pared 6 bases from V and 4 bases from J, leaving 20 bases between. CDR3 sequence: CASRNGLGGVADTQYF. The CDR3 DNA is TGTGCCAGCAGGAATGGGTTGGGGGGTGTAGCAGATACGCAGTATTTT.

This rearrangement joins TRBV5-5 to TRBJ2-1; 11 bases are a match to TRBD1. J was trimmed by 5 bases and V by 4 bases; bases with no gene match: 5. Germline assignment: CDR1 SGHKS and CDR2 YYEKEE (reference sequence). The CDR3 length is 15 residues. The CDR3 loop is CASSQGQGVDNEQFF. CDR3 nucleotides: TGTGCCAGCAGCCAGGGACAGGGGGTGGACAATGAGCAGTTCTTC.

The chain recombines TRBV6-5 with TRBJ2-7; 9 bases are a match to TRBD2. This CDR3 contains 15 residues. The germline CDR1 and CDR2 sequences are MNHEY and SVGAGI. V trimming: 5 bases; J trimming: 1 base; junction bases outside the gene matches: 6. This CDR3 reads CASSQTSGKSYEQYF. The CDR3 DNA reads TGTGCCAGCAGTCAGACTAGCGGCAAGTCCTACGAGCAGTACTTC.

This chain connects TRBV5-5 to TRBJ1-2; D gene unclear. Germline V gene sequence: CDR1 SGHKS, CDR2 YYEKEE (reference sequence). Trimming left V 4 bases short and J 3 bases short, with 10 bases between. CDR3 length: 13 amino acids. CDR3 sequence (DNA): TGTGCCAGCAGCGGTAGTCAGGACTATGGCTACACCTTC. Its translation is CASSGSQDYGYTF.

The genes are TRBV5-1 and TRBJ2-1, with TRBD2 matching over 9 bases. CDR1 is SGHRS, CDR2 YFSETQ, per germline. The CDR3 is 16 amino acids. Trimming took 5 bases from V and 4 from J; bases not matched to a gene: 10. The CDR3 bases are TGCGCCAGCAGTTCCGGAGGGCGGGGGGGTTACAATGAGCAGTTCTTC. As protein: CASSSGGRGGYNEQFF.

The gene calls are TRBV4-3 and TRBJ2-7; possible D gene TRBD1, 6 bases. Germline V gene sequence: CDR1 LGHNA, CDR2 YSLEER. The CDR3 has 14 residues. V shed 2 bases and J shed 2 bases, with 10 bases lying between them. The CDR3 bases are TGCGCCAGCAGCCAAACAGGGCTCCCCTACGAGCAGTACTTC. Translating it yields CASSQTGLPYEQYF.

The V call is TRBV11-3, the J call TRBJ2-1, with 7 bases matching TRBD1. Trimming took 5 bases from V and 7 from J; bases not matched to a gene: 14. The CDR3 spans 16 residues. Germline V gene lookup returns CDR1 SGHNT and CDR2 YENEEA. The CDR3 coding sequence is TGTGCCAGCAGCCCCTCATCCTCGACAGGGTATAATGAGCAGTTCTTC. Translating gives CASSPSSSTGYNEQFF.

The chain recombines TRBV19 with TRBJ1-1, with 9 bases aligning to TRBD1. With V trimmed by 6 bases and J by 7 bases, 12 bases remained unmatched. CDR1 and CDR2 from the germline V gene are LNHDA and SQIVND (reference sequence). CDR3 length: 15 amino acids. The CDR3 is CASSPYPDRGGEAFF. CDR3 nucleotides: TGTGCCAGTAGCCCATATCCGGACAGGGGCGGTGAAGCTTTCTTT.

V and J are TRBV6-5 and TRBJ2-1; possibly TRBD2 for D (7 bases). The V gene's germline CDR1 is MNHEY and CDR2 SVGAGI. V was cut by 8 bases and J by 5 bases, with 13 bases left in between. The CDR3 runs 13 residues. CDR3 in DNA: TGTGCCAGCCGGGGGGACACAAACAATGAGCAGTTCTTC. This gives the protein CASRGDTNNEQFF.

J is TRBJ1-2 and V is TRBV21-1; no check of the table's D call, TRBD1, against the DNA was made. TRBV21-1 is flagged as a pseudogene. This CDR3 is 15 amino acids long. The CDR3 sequence is CASSKVGHLPYGYTF. CDR3 nucleotides: TGTGCCAGCAGCAAAGTGGGACACCTCCCCTATGGCTACACCTTC.

The chain is built from TRBV5-6 and TRBJ1-6; D unresolved. The CDR3 covers 15 residues. Germline loops: CDR1 SGHDT, CDR2 YYEEEE. V was clipped by 6 bases and J by 6 bases, with 16 bases between them. CDR3 residues: CASTPRILPNSPLHF. CDR3 DNA: TGTGCCAGCACCCCGCGAATTCTCCCTAATTCACCCCTCCACTTT.

Notes on this clone: A far larger clone lies a single base away; this is likely a read error. The gene calls are TRBV10-2 and TRBJ1-1; D is uncertain. The CDR3 runs 14 residues. In germline, CDR1 is WSHSY, CDR2 SAAADI. CDR3 sequence (DNA): TGCGCCCGCAGAGGCCGGGGTCAGAACACTGAAGCTTTCTTT. This gives the protein CARRGRGQNTEAFF.

The V gene is TRBV6-2 or TRBV6-3, the J gene TRBJ2-3; 14 bases are shared with TRBD2. Germline V gives CDR1 MNHEY, CDR2 SVGEGT. The CDR3 runs to 17 residues. Trimming removed 6 bases from V and 1 base from J; junction bases left unmatched: 6. The CDR3 loop reads CASSQGLAGARTDTQYF. The DNA for the CDR3 is TGTGCCAGCAGCCAGGGACTAGCGGGGGCCCGCACAGATACGCAGTATTTT.

The rearrangement links TRBV5-4 to TRBJ2-3; unclear D gene. This CDR3 has 13 residues. V was shortened by 1 base and J by 7 bases, with 10 bases between the two germline ends. Germline values: CDR1 SGHNT, CDR2 YYREEE (reference sequence). The CDR3 here is CASSLWRVYTQYF. The CDR3, as DNA: TGTGCCAGCAGCTTGTGGAGAGTATATACGCAGTATTTT.

The rearrangement joins TRBV10-1 to TRBJ1-1; tentatively, D is TRBD1 (5 bases). Germline V gives CDR1 WNHNN, CDR2 SYGVQD (reference sequence). The CDR3 has 13 amino acids. Deletions cut 6 bases from V and 6 bases from J, with 14 bases between. The CDR3 region is CASSIGHGSEAFF. The CDR3 bases are TGCGCCAGCAGCATTGGACATGGCTCTGAAGCTTTCTTT.

J is TRBJ2-1 and V is TRBV28, with TRBD2 matching 11 bases. Germline-derived CDR1 and CDR2 are MDHEN and SYDVKM. The CDR3 is made up of 14 amino acids. The ends lost 6 bases at V and 2 bases at J; junction bases unmatched: 0. CDR3 sequence: CASRGLAAYNEQFF. In nucleotides, the CDR3 is TGTGCCAGCAGGGGACTAGCGGCCTACAATGAGCAGTTCTTC.

The chain combines TRBV7-8 with TRBJ2-1, with D possibly being TRBD2 (7 bases). CDR1 and CDR2 (germline): SGHVS, FQNEAQ. Trimming shortened V by 5 bases and J by 2 bases, and 13 bases separated the two germline ends. The CDR3 is 15 residues long. The CDR3 DNA reads as TGTGCCAGCAGCCCGTCGGGGGGCACCTACAATGAGCAGTTCTTC. Protein sequence: CASSPSGGTYNEQFF.

The chain carries TRBV18 and TRBJ1-1, with a tentative D call TRBD1 (5 bases). CDR1 is KGHSH and CDR2 is LQKENI in the germline V gene. V shed 2 bases and J shed 5 bases, with 12 bases lying between them. The CDR3 is made up of 14 amino acids. The CDR3, as DNA: TGTGCCAGCTCACCAGGGGCTGAGAGGACTGAAGCTTTCTTT. Its translation: CASSPGAERTEAFF.

The V call is TRBV15, the J call TRBJ2-4, with 7 bases identical to TRBD1. This CDR3 is built from 16 residues. With V trimmed by 1 base and J by 1 base, 4 bases remained unmatched. CDR1 is LNHNV, CDR2 YYDKDF, per germline (reference sequence). This chain's CDR3 is CATSRGGGAAKNIQYF. CDR3 nucleotides: TGTGCCACCAGCAGAGGAGGGGGCGCTGCCAAAAACATTCAGTACTTC. Together with reference TRBV15 and TRBJ2-4, the CDR3 gives the full variable domain: DAMVIQNPRYQVTQFGKPVTLSCSQTLNHNVMYWYQQKSSQAPKLLFHYYDKDFNNEADTPDNFQSRRPNTSFCFLDIRSPGLGDTAMYLCATSRGGGAAKNIQYFGAGTRLSVL.

This chain connects TRBV3-1 (or the pseudogene TRBV3-2) to TRBJ2-1; no firm D call. Trimming took off 3 bases at V and 5 bases at J, with 8 bases between the two ends. Germline assignment: CDR1 LGHDT and CDR2 YNNKEL (reference sequence). This CDR3 contains 13 residues. CDR3: CASSHLGNNEQFF. DNA for the CDR3: TGTGCCAGCAGCCACCTAGGTAACAATGAGCAGTTCTTC.

This clone has only a few counts. The gene calls are TRBV6-2 or TRBV6-3 and TRBJ1-1; D is ambiguous. This CDR3 comprises 14 residues. Germline-derived CDR1 and CDR2 are MNHEY and SVGEGT. Trimming stripped 5 bases from V and 2 bases from J, with 12 bases between. The CDR3 region has the DNA TGTGCCAGCAGTCCCCCAGGCGAAAACACTGAAGCTTTCTTT. Translating gives CASSPPGENTEAFF.

In this sample, this clone turned up once. The V gene is TRBV30, the J gene TRBJ1-2, with D maybe TRBD1 (5 bases). CDR1 and CDR2 from the germline V gene are GTSNPN and SVGIG (reference sequence). The V and J ends lost 1 base and 1 base respectively, with 10 bases between them. This CDR3 has 14 residues. CDR3 loop: CAWSGTGDNYGYTF. CDR3 DNA sequence: TGTGCCTGGAGTGGTACAGGAGATAACTATGGCTACACCTTC. Drawing the rest from reference TRBV30 and TRBJ1-2, the complete variable domain is SQTIHQWPATLVQPVGSPLSLECTVEGTSNPNLYWYRQAAGRGLQLLFYSVGIGQISSEVPQNLSASRPQDRQFILSSKKLLLSDSGFYLCAWSGTGDNYGYTFGSGTRLTVV.

The chain carries TRBV24-1 and TRBJ1-2; D unclear. The germline V and J ends were trimmed by 3 bases and 8 bases, with 12 bases remaining between them. The CDR3 is made up of 13 amino acids. Looked up from germline, CDR1 is KGHDR and CDR2 is SFDVKD. The CDR3: CATSDEGYMGYTF. The CDR3, as DNA: TGTGCCACCAGTGATGAGGGATACATGGGCTACACCTTC.